A single T cell receptor beta chain is shown here with its context. The data were produced by immunoSEQ multiplex PCR, yet TCRdb's version contains in-frame clones alone and is incomplete. The table includes more than 200,000 clones, about 86% detected once. Trimming removed 0 bases from V and 9 bases from J, with 15 bases in between. CDR1 MGHRA and CDR2 YSYEKL come from the germline V gene. The CDR3 has 16 residues. This entry comes from a study of blood T cell repertoires in COVID-19. This TCR came from a man younger than 45 with active or convalescent COVID-19. The chain recombines TRBV4-1 with TRBJ1-6, with D tentatively TRBD1 (6 bases). Sequencing was carried out using peripheral blood. Here the CDR3 reads CASSQDRGTLSSPLHF. CDR3 bases: TGCGCCAGCAGCCAAGATAGGGGGACATTATCTTCACCCCTCCACTTT.